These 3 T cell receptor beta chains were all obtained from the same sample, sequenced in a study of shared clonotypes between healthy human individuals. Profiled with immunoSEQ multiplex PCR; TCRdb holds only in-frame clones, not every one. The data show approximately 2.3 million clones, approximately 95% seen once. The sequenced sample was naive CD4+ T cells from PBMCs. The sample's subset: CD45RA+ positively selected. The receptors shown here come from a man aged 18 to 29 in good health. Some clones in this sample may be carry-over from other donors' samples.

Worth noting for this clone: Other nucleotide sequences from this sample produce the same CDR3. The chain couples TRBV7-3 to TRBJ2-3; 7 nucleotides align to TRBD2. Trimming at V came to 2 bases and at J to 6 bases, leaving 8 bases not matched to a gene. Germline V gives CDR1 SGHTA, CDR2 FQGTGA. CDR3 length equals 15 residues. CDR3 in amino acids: CASSLGLAGVDTQYF. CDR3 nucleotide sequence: TGTGCCAGCAGCTTAGGGTTGGCGGGAGTGGATACGCAGTATTTT.

CDR3 in amino acids: CASSLGLAITIQETQYF. Here the CDR3 DNA reads TGTGCCAGCAGCTTAGGGCTAGCGATAACAATCCAAGAGACCCAGTACTTC. V and J are TRBV7-9 and TRBJ2-5; possibly TRBD2 for D (6 bases). Per germline, CDR1 SEHNR and CDR2 FQNEAQ (reference sequence). CDR3 size: 17 residues. Between the trimmed V and J ends, which lost 1 base and 1 base, there was a span of 16 bases.

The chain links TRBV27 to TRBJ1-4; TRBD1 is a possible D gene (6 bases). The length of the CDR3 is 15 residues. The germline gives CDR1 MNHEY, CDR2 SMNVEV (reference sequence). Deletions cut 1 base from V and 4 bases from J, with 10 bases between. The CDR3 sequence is CASSLLGAGNEKLFF. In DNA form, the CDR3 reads TGTGCCAGCAGTTTATTGGGGGCGGGTAATGAAAAACTGTTTTTT.